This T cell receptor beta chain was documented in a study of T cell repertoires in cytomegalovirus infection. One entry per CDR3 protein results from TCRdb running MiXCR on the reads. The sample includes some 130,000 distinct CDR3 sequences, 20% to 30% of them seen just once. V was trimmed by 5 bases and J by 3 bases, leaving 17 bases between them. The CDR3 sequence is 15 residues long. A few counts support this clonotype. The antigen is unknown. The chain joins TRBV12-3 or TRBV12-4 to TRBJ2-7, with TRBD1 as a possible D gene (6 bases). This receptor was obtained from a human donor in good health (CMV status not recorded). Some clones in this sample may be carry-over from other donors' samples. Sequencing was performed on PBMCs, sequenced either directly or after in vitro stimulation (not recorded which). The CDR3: CASSTQGRIGYEQYF. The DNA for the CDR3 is TGTGCCAGCAGTACTCAGGGGCGAATAGGCTACGAGCAGTACTTC.